This TCR beta chain was identified during a study of shared clonotypes between healthy human individuals (TCRdb year 2020). Looking at the study overall: The cohort comprised a couple of women and a few men aged 18 to 49 years. For each donor, three plates each were used for CD4 naive and CD4 memory, two plates were used for CD8 naive, and one plate was used for CD8 memory. To estimate repertoire size and how much clonotypes are shared between individuals, the study performed deep sequencing of blood TCR repertoires from roughly five healthy adults. Libraries were prepared and TCR repertoires were sequenced by different laboratories using diverse techniques, in order to increase sequencing depth and limit assay-specific biases. Per donor, leukapheresis produced somewhere between about 0.9 and 9.5 billion PBMCs. The investigation overall reported the following: Larger estimated clonotype richness was generally found for naive subsets than for memory subsets. The genetic and exposure-history diversity represented was limited by the small number of donors. Compared with non-shared clonotypes, the clonotypes found in all four sorted-subset donors had higher generation probabilities. Sampling was restricted to blood, and TCR repertoires in tissue are likely to differ from TCR repertoires in blood. Based on pairwise subsampling, the degree of clonotype sharing among donors was expected to be affected by sequencing depth. Rarefaction of sorted-subset datasets indicated incomplete sequencing despite the large sequencing depth. Roughly 5.2% of naive CD4, 3.5% of naive CD8, about 2.1% of memory CD4, and less than 0.45% of memory CD8 clonotypes were shared across a few donors.

Of note for this clone: What antigen it recognizes has not been identified. Per-base qualities were not stored, and no clone one base away is much larger.

Donors were healthy HIV-negative adults with no recently reported acute infections or vaccinations. Every donor was a Caucasian adult living in Nashville, Tennessee, USA. CD4+ T cells were enriched through magnetic negative selection, after which naive cells were positively selected on CD45RA and the remaining negative fraction served as the memory subset. Blood was obtained by leukapheresis, after which PBMCs were separated by Ficoll-Histopaque density gradient centrifugation and cryopreserved in liquid nitrogen vapor phase. Analytical flow cytometry was used to check the purity and quantity of each magnetically sorted T cell population. Genomic DNA was isolated from every sorted fraction and measured by UV absorbance on a Nanodrop 2000c. TCR CDR3 regions were amplified from genomic DNA by multiplex PCR using the deep immunoSEQ assay. For each cell subset, the extracted genomic DNA was distributed evenly across all wells of several immunoSEQ 96-well plates, and each plate served as one replicate. For sorted subsets, each replicate PCR was loaded with 200 ng genomic DNA, equivalent to 32,000 or so T cell genomes. Purified libraries were quantified with a Qubit 3.0 fluorometer, sized on a Bioanalyzer 2100, and re-quantified with the KAPA Library Quantification kit. Each immunoSEQ 96-well plate was sequenced on its own single-read 150-cycle Illumina NextSeq 550 flow cell. As for how the authors treated the data: Because the immunoSEQ output included only junctional sequences and no quality scores, the filtering could not be the same as the filtering used for full-length reads. Sequences were annotated with PyIR, a Python wrapper for IgBLAST v1.9, using IMGT germline references to assign V/J genes and CDR3. Reads with weak V/J assignments (E-value above 1e-6), missing CDR3, stop codons, out-of-frame junctions, or ambiguous translated residues were removed. V3J clonotypes were defined as sequences sharing an identical inferred V gene, J gene, and CDR3 amino acid sequence. Percentage overlap between repertoires was calculated by dividing the number of shared unique clonotypes by the size of the smaller repertoire. Repertoire richness was assessed with RTK rarefaction, the Chao1 estimator, and Recon v2.1 estimates of unobserved clonotypes. Generation probabilities for all TCRbeta clonotypes obtained by the gDNA method from a handful of donors were computed using OLGA. As stored in TCRdb, this immuneACCESS dataset retains in-frame rearrangements with V and J assigned. A fraction of the clones does not appear; measured against another copy, unresolved V genes explain less than half of the discrepancy, and the remainder lacks a known reason. V, J and clone size were drawn from that table, and D and trimming were deduced from the DNA. The table for this sample lists some 2,400,000 clones; approximately 94% of them were counted only once. The ten most abundant clones make up roughly 0.13% of the sample.

The germline V gene (reference sequence) specifies SEHNR as CDR1 and FQNEAQ as CDR2. Taken from cysteine to phenylalanine, the CDR3 has 15 residues. Here the CDR3 DNA is all that survives: 45 bases in frame from base 1. Cut back by 1 base and 5 bases, the V and J ends lie 11 bases apart. The sequenced sample was naive CD4+ T cells sorted from blood. The cell subset or site label corresponds to: CD45RA+ positively selected. The origin of this receptor is a man aged 18 to 30 in good health. The rearrangement joined TRBV7-9 to TRBJ2-2, and the D gene may be TRBD2, 5 bases matching. The sequenced DNA is TGTGCCAGCAGCTTAGAGCTAGCCGTAACCGGGGAGCTGTTTTTT. The translation is CASSLELAVTGELFF.